This is a list of T cell receptor beta chains from one sample in a study of OX40 agonist ivuxolimab in advanced cancers. Clones were sequenced by immunoSEQ multiplex PCR, and TCRdb holds only the in-frame ones, with some missing. The table shows approximately 58,000 clones, with 70% to 90% occurring only once. The specimen comprised CD4+ or CD8+ T cells sorted from blood, sampled in a trial of the OX40 agonist ivuxolimab. The receptors were sampled from an adult with an advanced solid tumor such as melanoma, head and neck, liver or kidney cancer. The CDR3 runs from the conserved cysteine through the conserved F or W. Each record gives: J gene, V gene, D gene, clone size, CDR3 DNA, CDR3 protein. A D gene is named only where the DNA matches it firmly. The size field is filled for only some rows; it gives once, few, many or a size class.

j_gene: TRBJ2-5; v_gene: TRBV7-3; d_gene: NA; abundance: NA; CDR3nt: TGTGCCAGCAGCCCTCAACCGGGAGCGGAGACCCAGTACTTC; CDR3aa: CASSPQPGAETQYF
j_gene: TRBJ2-3; v_gene: TRBV30; d_gene: NA; abundance: NA; CDR3nt: TGTGCCTGGAGTGTATTGGGGGGCCAGGATACGCAGTATTTT; CDR3aa: CAWSVLGGQDTQYF
j_gene: TRBJ1-2; v_gene: TRBV7-3; d_gene: TRBD1; abundance: few; CDR3nt: TGTGCCAGCAGCTTAGACTTCAGGGGGGACTATGGCTACACCTTC; CDR3aa: CASSLDFRGDYGYTF
j_gene: TRBJ2-2; v_gene: TRBV5-1; d_gene: NA; abundance: NA; CDR3nt: TGCGCCAGCAGCTTGGTCAGGCAGGCGAACACCGGGGAGCTGTTTTTT; CDR3aa: CASSLVRQANTGELFF
j_gene: TRBJ1-1; v_gene: TRBV19; d_gene: NA; abundance: NA; CDR3nt: TGTGCCAGTAGTATCCTCGGGGTGACGAACACTGAAGCTTTCTTT; CDR3aa: CASSILGVTNTEAFF
j_gene: TRBJ1-2; v_gene: TRBV6-1; d_gene: NA; abundance: NA; CDR3nt: TGTGCCAGCAGTGAATCGGCAGGCTATGGCTACACCTTC; CDR3aa: CASSESAGYGYTF
j_gene: TRBJ1-5; v_gene: TRBV28; d_gene: NA; abundance: NA; CDR3nt: TGTGCCAGCAGCCTGGGGGGTCAGCCCCAGCATTTT; CDR3aa: CASSLGGQPQHF
j_gene: TRBJ2-1; v_gene: TRBV5-1; d_gene: TRBD2; abundance: few; CDR3nt: TGCGCCAGCAGCTTAAGCGGGAGGGTGAATGAGCAGTTCTTC; CDR3aa: CASSLSGRVNEQFF
j_gene: TRBJ1-6; v_gene: TRBV27; d_gene: NA; abundance: NA; CDR3nt: TGTGCCAGCAGTCGAAAGCTAAATAATTCACCCCTCCACTTT; CDR3aa: CASSRKLNNSPLHF
j_gene: TRBJ2-1; v_gene: TRBV4-1; d_gene: NA; abundance: NA; CDR3nt: TGCGCCAGCAGCCTTCGTGAGGGCCAGGTTGTTTACAATGAGCAGTTCTTC; CDR3aa: CASSLREGQVVYNEQFF
j_gene: TRBJ2-3; v_gene: TRBV21-1; d_gene: NA; abundance: NA; CDR3nt: TGTGCCAGCAGCAAAGGGACAGGGGACTTCACAGATACGCAGTATTTT; CDR3aa: CASSKGTGDFTDTQYF
j_gene: TRBJ1-1; v_gene: TRBV5-1; d_gene: NA; abundance: NA; CDR3nt: TGCGCCAGCAGCTTGGAGTTCAGATCCACTGAAGCTTTCTTT; CDR3aa: CASSLEFRSTEAFF
j_gene: TRBJ2-7; v_gene: TRBV6-5; d_gene: NA; abundance: NA; CDR3nt: TGTGCCAGCAACAACCGTAGGTCACAGGGATCCGAGCAGTACTTC; CDR3aa: CASNNRRSQGSEQYF
j_gene: TRBJ2-7; v_gene: TRBV7-9; d_gene: TRBD1; abundance: few; CDR3nt: TGTGCCAGCAGACGTGGACAGGGGGACGAGCAGTACTTC; CDR3aa: CASRRGQGDEQYF
j_gene: TRBJ2-3; v_gene: TRBV9; d_gene: NA; abundance: NA; CDR3nt: TGTGCCAGCAGCGTAGGGGGGGATATCACAGATACGCAGTATTTT; CDR3aa: CASSVGGDITDTQYF
j_gene: TRBJ2-1; v_gene: TRBV6-6; d_gene: NA; abundance: NA; CDR3nt: TGTGCCAGCAGTTACGACAACTCCTACAATGAGCAGTTCTTC; CDR3aa: CASSYDNSYNEQFF
j_gene: TRBJ1-4; v_gene: TRBV5-1; d_gene: TRBD1; abundance: NA; CDR3nt: TGCGCCAGCAGCCACCGGGACAGGGATGAAAAACTGTTTTTT; CDR3aa: CASSHRDRDEKLFF
j_gene: TRBJ1-5; v_gene: TRBV10-3; d_gene: TRBD1; abundance: once; CDR3nt: TGTGCCATCAGCGAACGACTGGGACAGGGGTTTGGAAGCAATCAGCCCCAGCATTTT; CDR3aa: CAISERLGQGFGSNQPQHF
j_gene: TRBJ2-3; v_gene: TRBV5-1; d_gene: NA; abundance: NA; CDR3nt: TGCGCCAGCAGCTTGACTTCCGCCGGACGGGATACGCAGTATTTT; CDR3aa: CASSLTSAGRDTQYF
j_gene: TRBJ2-1; v_gene: TRBV19; d_gene: TRBD2; abundance: NA; CDR3nt: TGTGCCAGTAGTGGGACTAGCGGGACCCCCGGCTCCTACAATGAGCAGTTCTTC; CDR3aa: CASSGTSGTPGSYNEQFF
j_gene: TRBJ2-7; v_gene: TRBV19; d_gene: NA; abundance: NA; CDR3nt: TGTGCCAGTAGCCGGGGGACCGGGACAGCCTACGAGCAGTACTTC; CDR3aa: CASSRGTGTAYEQYF
j_gene: TRBJ2-5; v_gene: TRBV5-6; d_gene: NA; abundance: once; CDR3nt: TGTGCCAGCAGTGGGAATATCGGCGAGACCCAGTACTTC; CDR3aa: CASSGNIGETQYF
j_gene: TRBJ1-1; v_gene: TRBV18; d_gene: TRBD1; abundance: once; CDR3nt: TGTGCCAGCTCACCTGCCGGGACAGGGGGTTTTGCGGCTTTCTTT; CDR3aa: CASSPAGTGGFAAFF
j_gene: TRBJ1-3; v_gene: TRBV7-2; d_gene: NA; abundance: NA; CDR3nt: TGTGCCAGCAGCTTAGTTTGGGGGCCGGGAAACACCATATATTTT; CDR3aa: CASSLVWGPGNTIYF
j_gene: TRBJ2-1; v_gene: TRBV9; d_gene: NA; abundance: NA; CDR3nt: TGTGCCAGCAGCGTAGGGGCCTCGGGCGATGAGCAGTTCTTC; CDR3aa: CASSVGASGDEQFF